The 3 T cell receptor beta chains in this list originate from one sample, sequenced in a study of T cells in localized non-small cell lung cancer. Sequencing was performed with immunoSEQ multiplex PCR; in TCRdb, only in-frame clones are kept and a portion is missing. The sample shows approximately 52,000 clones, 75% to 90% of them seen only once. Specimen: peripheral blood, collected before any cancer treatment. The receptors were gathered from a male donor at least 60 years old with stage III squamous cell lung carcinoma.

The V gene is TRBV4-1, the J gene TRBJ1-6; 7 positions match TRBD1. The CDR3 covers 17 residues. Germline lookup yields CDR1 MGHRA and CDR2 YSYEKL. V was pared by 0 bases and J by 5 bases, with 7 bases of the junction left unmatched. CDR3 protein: CASSQEKEGANNSPLHF. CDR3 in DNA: TGCGCCAGCAGCCAAGAAAAGGAGGGGGCAAATAATTCACCCCTCCACTTT.

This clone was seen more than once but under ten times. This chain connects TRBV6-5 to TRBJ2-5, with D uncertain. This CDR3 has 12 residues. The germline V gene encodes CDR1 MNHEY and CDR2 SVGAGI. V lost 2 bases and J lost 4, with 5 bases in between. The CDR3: CASSYAGETQYF. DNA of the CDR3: TGTGCCAGCAGTTACGCCGGAGAGACCCAGTACTTC.

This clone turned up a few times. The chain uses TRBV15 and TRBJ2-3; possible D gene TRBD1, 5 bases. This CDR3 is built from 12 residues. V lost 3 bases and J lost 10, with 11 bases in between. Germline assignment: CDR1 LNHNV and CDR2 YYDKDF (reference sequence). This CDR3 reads CATSRAQGAQYF. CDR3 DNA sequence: TGTGCCACCAGCAGGGCGCAAGGGGCGCAGTATTTT.